Below, 26 T cell receptor beta chains from the same sample are listed, as sequenced in a study of blood T cell repertoires in COVID-19. The assay was immunoSEQ multiplex PCR, and TCRdb's table has in-frame clones only and misses some. The table records about 200,000 clones, 80% to 85% of them present only once. The sequenced sample was peripheral blood. The source of these receptors is a woman aged 80 or over with COVID-19, enrolled during active disease.

This clone was detected only a few times. This sequence joins TRBV6-5 and TRBJ2-1, with D tentatively TRBD1 (7 bases). V dropped 6 bases and J dropped 7 bases, with 19 bases sitting between them. Looked up from germline, CDR1 is MNHEY and CDR2 is SVGAGI. The CDR3 is 15 residues long. CDR3 nucleotide sequence: TGTGCCAGCAGCCGGAGGGACAGCGGGCGGAATGAGCAGTTCTTC. It yields the protein CASSRRDSGRNEQFF.

V usage is TRBV24-1 and J usage is TRBJ2-7, with a possible D match to TRBD1 (6 bases). Deletions cut 5 bases from V and 1 base from J, with 11 bases between. This CDR3 is built from 14 residues. The germline V gene encodes CDR1 KGHDR and CDR2 SFDVKD. This CDR3 reads CATSATGQSYEQYF. For the CDR3, the DNA is TGTGCCACCAGTGCCACAGGGCAGTCCTACGAGCAGTACTTC.

In the case of this clone: At one boundary the junction diverges from the germline segment, which might be a read error. The rearrangement uses TRBV30 and TRBJ1-1; 8 bases match TRBD1. This CDR3 has 14 residues. Germline V CDR1 and CDR2: GTSNPN, SVGIG (reference sequence). Here the CDR3 reads CARRDRGRDTEAFF. As DNA, the CDR3 is TGTGCCCGGAGAGACAGGGGTCGGGACACTGAAGCTTTCTTT.

This chain links TRBV11-1 with TRBJ2-7, with D possibly matching TRBD2 (6 bases). Germline assignment: CDR1 SGHAT and CDR2 FQDESV (reference sequence). The ends were cut back, 4 bases at V and 3 bases at J, with 7 bases in the middle. The CDR3 is 12 residues long. The CDR3 loop is CASSWRGYEQYF. The CDR3 DNA reads TGTGCCAGCAGCTGGAGGGGCTACGAGCAGTACTTC.

V gene TRBV30 combines with J gene TRBJ1-1; 7 nucleotides line up with TRBD1. Trimming cost V 4 bases and J 0 bases; bases outside gene matches: 5. Germline CDR1 GTSNPN, CDR2 SVGIG (reference sequence). This CDR3 spans 14 amino acids. The CDR3: CAWMPGQLNTEAFF. The DNA of the CDR3 is TGTGCCTGGATGCCGGGACAGCTGAACACTGAAGCTTTCTTT. The full variable domain, rest sourced from reference TRBV30 and TRBJ1-1, is SQTIHQWPATLVQPVGSPLSLECTVEGTSNPNLYWYRQAAGRGLQLLFYSVGIGQISSEVPQNLSASRPQDRQFILSSKKLLLSDSGFYLCAWMPGQLNTEAFFGQGTRLTVV.

This clone occurred a few times. The DNA for the CDR3 is TGTGCCAGCAGCTCCCAGGGTCACACAGATACGCAGTATTTT. As protein: CASSSQGHTDTQYF. The V call is TRBV7-2, the J call TRBJ2-3; D might be TRBD1 (5 bases). The germline V and J ends were trimmed by 4 bases and 2 bases, with 10 bases remaining between them. This CDR3 spans 14 amino acids. CDR1 and CDR2 (germline): SGHTA, FQGNSA.

This clone occurred a few times. The rearrangement links TRBV28 to TRBJ2-5; D gene ambiguous. From germline, CDR1 is MDHEN and CDR2 SYDVKM. V lost 3 bases to trimming and J lost 5 bases, with 10 bases between them. This CDR3 comprises 13 residues. CDR3 nucleotides: TGTGCCAGCAGTTTCAGGTTCCTCGAGACCCAGTACTTC. Translation gives CASSFRFLETQYF.

The chain employs TRBV7-9 and TRBJ1-1; 7 nucleotides agree with TRBD1. Unmatched junction bases numbered 6, after V lost 4 bases and J lost 1 base. The length of the CDR3 is 15 residues. Germline V gene data show CDR1 as SEHNR and CDR2 as FQNEAQ (reference sequence). In DNA, the CDR3 is TGTGCCAGCAGCTCCGGGGACAGACAGAACACTGAAGCTTTCTTT. Amino acid sequence: CASSSGDRQNTEAFF.

V gene TRBV3-1 (or the pseudogene TRBV3-2) combines with J gene TRBJ1-1; D unclear. CDR1 and CDR2 from the germline V gene are LGHDT and YNNKEL (reference sequence). The V end lost 2 bases, the J end lost 5 bases, and 12 bases lay between the germline ends. This CDR3 contains 14 residues. The CDR3 region is CASSQMRVVTEAFF. The CDR3, as DNA: TGTGCCAGCAGCCAAATGCGGGTGGTAACTGAAGCTTTCTTT.

The rearrangement uses TRBV5-1 and TRBJ1-5, with D unresolved. The CDR3 runs to 14 residues. The germline V gene has CDR1 SGHRS and CDR2 YFSETQ. Trimming pared 0 bases from V and 2 bases from J, leaving 6 bases between. The CDR3 is CASSLETGNQPQHF. The CDR3, as DNA: TGCGCCAGCAGCTTGGAAACAGGCAATCAGCCCCAGCATTTT.

The sample holds one count of this clone. This chain joins TRBV10-3 and TRBJ2-7; TRBD2 aligns across 10 bases. J was trimmed by 1 base and V by 4 bases; bases with no gene match: 4. Germline-derived CDR1 and CDR2 are ENHRY and SYGVKD. The CDR3 sequence is 15 residues long. CDR3 sequence reads: CAISVGLATSYEQYF. CDR3 nucleotides: TGTGCCATCAGTGTGGGACTAGCGACATCCTACGAGCAGTACTTC.

The rearrangement joins TRBV25-1 to TRBJ2-3, with 9 nucleotides matching TRBD1. There are 14 residues in the CDR3. The trim removed 6 bases at V and 4 bases at J, leaving 5 bases unmatched. Germline assignment: CDR1 MGHDK and CDR2 SYGVNS. This CDR3 is CASSLQGAPDTQYF. The CDR3, as DNA: TGTGCCAGCAGCCTACAGGGGGCCCCAGATACGCAGTATTTT.

The genes are TRBV5-1 and TRBJ2-3, with D maybe TRBD2 (5 bases). Germline CDR1 is SGHRS and CDR2 is YFSETQ. There are 15 residues in the CDR3. V shed 4 bases and J shed 2 bases, with 14 bases lying between them. DNA for the CDR3: TGCGCCAGCAGCACCGGGAACCTAGTCACAGATACGCAGTATTTT. Protein product: CASSTGNLVTDTQYF.

V is TRBV4-2 and J is TRBJ1-5, with D possibly matching TRBD1 (6 bases). V was trimmed by 1 base and J by 7 bases, leaving 14 bases between them. The CDR3 contains 15 residues. From germline, CDR1 is LGHNA and CDR2 YNFKEQ. The CDR3 loop reads CASSQAAGGGQPQHF. For the CDR3, the DNA is TGTGCCAGCAGCCAAGCCGCGGGGGGCGGACAGCCCCAGCATTTT.

This rearrangement joins TRBV29-1 to TRBJ2-3, with no clear D. The CDR3 contains 12 residues. The V end was cut by 7 bases, the J end by 2 bases, with 10 bases between. Germline values: CDR1 SQVTM, CDR2 ANQGSEA. CDR3 amino acids: CSARQNTDTQYF. For the CDR3, the DNA is TGCAGCGCCAGACAAAACACAGATACGCAGTATTTT.

The gene calls are TRBV27 and TRBJ2-5, with 8 bases lining up with TRBD1. J lost 4 bases, V lost 4 bases, and 5 bases had no gene match. CDR3 length equals 14 residues. CDR1 and CDR2 from the germline V gene are MNHEY and SMNVEV (reference sequence). The CDR3 is CASSSSGTGETQYF. CDR3 nucleotides: TGTGCCAGCAGTTCCTCCGGGACAGGAGAGACCCAGTACTTC.

The V gene is TRBV6-5, the J gene TRBJ1-5; the D gene is possibly TRBD1 (6 bases). V shed 5 bases and J shed 5 bases, with 13 bases lying between them. Germline CDR1 MNHEY, CDR2 SVGAGI. The CDR3 is 14 amino acids. As DNA, the CDR3 is TGTGCCAGCAGTCGACAGGTCGGTGATCAGCCCCAGCATTTT. This encodes CASSRQVGDQPQHF.

The V and J genes are TRBV6-5 and TRBJ1-2, with D hard to call. The V gene lost 5 bases and the J gene lost 4 bases, with 8 bases spanning the gap. The CDR3 runs to 12 residues. Germline CDR1 reads MNHEY; CDR2 reads SVGAGI. The CDR3 DNA reads TGTGCCAGCAGTACCGAGTCCTATGGCTACACCTTC. It translates to CASSTESYGYTF.

This clone was seen only once. V and J are TRBV7-3 and TRBJ2-7; no definite D call. This CDR3 has 14 amino acids. Germline V CDR1 and CDR2: SGHTA, FQGTGA. Trimming left V 4 bases short and J 0 bases short, with 10 bases between. CDR3 amino acids: CASSSQTGSYEQYF. CDR3 coding DNA: TGTGCCAGCAGCTCACAGACCGGCTCCTACGAGCAGTACTTC.

The rearrangement links TRBV19 to TRBJ2-1; TRBD2 aligns across 9 bases. V lost 7 bases, J lost 9 bases, and 10 bases stayed unmatched. This CDR3 spans 14 amino acids. Germline values: CDR1 LNHDA, CDR2 SQIVND (reference sequence). In nucleotides, the CDR3 is TGTGCCAGTAAGTGGGGTAGCGGGAGTAGTGAGCAGTTCTTC. It encodes CASKWGSGSSEQFF.

This clone came up once. This chain links TRBV7-2 with TRBJ1-1; D is undetermined. Germline V lookup: CDR1 SGHTA, CDR2 FQGNSA. This CDR3 has 15 residues. V gave up 1 base and J gave up 7 bases, with 16 bases separating them. The CDR3 protein is CASSLVTGTKGEAFF. The CDR3 coding sequence is TGTGCCAGCAGCTTAGTTACGGGAACAAAGGGTGAAGCTTTCTTT.

This rearrangement joins TRBV19 to TRBJ1-2; perhaps TRBD1 as D (5 bases). This CDR3 comprises 13 residues. CDR1 and CDR2 from the germline V gene are LNHDA and SQIVND (reference sequence). The ends were cut back, 3 bases at V and 4 bases at J, with 9 bases in the middle. CDR3 in amino acids: CASSIDSIYGYTF. The CDR3 coding sequence is TGTGCCAGTAGTATCGACAGTATCTATGGCTACACCTTC.

This clone is a singleton in its sample. The J gene is TRBJ1-1, the V gene TRBV21-1; TRBD1 was called by the table and not checked on the DNA. TRBV21-1 is annotated as a pseudogene. This CDR3 is 16 amino acids long. The CDR3 protein is CASSKVRGRGNTEAFF. The CDR3 bases are TGTGCCAGCAGCAAAGTCCGGGGCAGGGGGAACACTGAAGCTTTCTTT.

This chain connects TRBV5-5 to TRBJ1-6; 10 bases are shared with TRBD1. CDR1 is SGHKS and CDR2 is YYEKEE in the germline V gene (reference sequence). The ends lost 4 bases at V and 7 bases at J; junction bases unmatched: 8. The CDR3 is 16 amino acids. The CDR3 here is CASSQGQGMGNSPLHF. The DNA of the CDR3 is TGTGCCAGCAGCCAGGGACAGGGGATGGGGAATTCACCCCTCCACTTT.

V gene TRBV4-1 combines with J gene TRBJ1-1; a possible D gene is TRBD1 (6 bases). CDR1 MGHRA and CDR2 YSYEKL come from the germline V gene. This CDR3 comprises 13 residues. Trimming took 0 bases from V and 10 from J, leaving 12 bases between them. CDR3 in amino acids: CASSQERKGGAFF. CDR3 in DNA: TGCGCCAGCAGCCAAGAAAGAAAAGGGGGAGCTTTCTTT.

The rearrangement uses TRBV19 and TRBJ2-1; TRBD2 matches at 8 bases. The CDR3 spans 15 residues. Looked up from germline, CDR1 is LNHDA and CDR2 is SQIVND (reference sequence). V dropped 7 bases and J dropped 6; count of bases not matched to a gene: 11. CDR3 sequence: CASIPPGLGGNEQFF. CDR3 sequence (DNA): TGTGCCAGTATCCCTCCGGGACTAGGGGGCAATGAGCAGTTCTTC.